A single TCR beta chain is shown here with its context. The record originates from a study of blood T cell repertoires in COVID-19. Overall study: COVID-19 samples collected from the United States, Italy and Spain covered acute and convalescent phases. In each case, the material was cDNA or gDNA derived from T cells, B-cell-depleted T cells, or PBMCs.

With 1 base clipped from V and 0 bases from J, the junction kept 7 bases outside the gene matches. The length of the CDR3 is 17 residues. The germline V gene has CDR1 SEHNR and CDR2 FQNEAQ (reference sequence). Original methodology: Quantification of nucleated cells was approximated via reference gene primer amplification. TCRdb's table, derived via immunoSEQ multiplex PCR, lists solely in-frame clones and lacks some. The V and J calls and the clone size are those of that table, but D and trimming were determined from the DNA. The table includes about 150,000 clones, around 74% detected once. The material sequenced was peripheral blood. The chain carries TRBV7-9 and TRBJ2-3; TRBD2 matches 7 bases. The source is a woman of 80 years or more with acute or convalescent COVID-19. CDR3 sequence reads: CASSLGKRGASTDTQYF. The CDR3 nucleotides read TGTGCCAGCAGCTTAGGCAAGCGGGGTGCTAGCACAGATACGCAGTATTTT.